This passage covers 30 T cell receptor beta chains from one sample sequenced in a study of human T cells and chemical hapten exposure. This sample's time point: patch test 1, 2 weeks after DPC sensitization. Treatment: therapeutic diphenylcyclopropenone sensitization with weekly scalp DPC. TCRdb processed the RACE reads anew with MiXCR; each CDR3 protein has one entry. The data hold more than 65,000 distinct CDR3 sequences, with around a third observed a single time. The source material was whole blood, sampled in connection with sensitization to the hapten diphenylcyclopropenone (DPC). These TCRs come from a man aged 35 to 55 with alopecia areata. Some clones in this sample may be carry-over from other donors' samples.

The J gene is TRBJ2-1, the V gene TRBV11-2, with 9 bases aligning to TRBD2. Germline V gene lookup returns CDR1 SGHAT and CDR2 FQNNGV. Losses at the gene ends were 2 bases for V and 6 bases for J; bases not matched to a gene: 5. CDR3 length equals 15 residues. CDR3 loop: CASSLLLAGSNEQFF. The CDR3 nucleotides read TGTGCCAGCAGCTTACTCCTAGCGGGGAGCAATGAGCAGTTCTTC.

This clonotype appeared a single time. The chain combines TRBV20-1 with TRBJ1-5; D unresolved. The CDR3 consists of 12 residues. V lost 5 bases and J lost 0, with 5 bases in between. Germline V CDR1 and CDR2: DFQATT, SNEGSKA (reference sequence). The CDR3 sequence is CSALDSNQPQHF. CDR3 nucleotides: TGCAGTGCTTTAGATAGCAATCAGCCCCAGCATTTT.

The CDR3 sequence: CASSSPRRRLDYGYTF. The CDR3 coding sequence is TGTGCCAGCAGCTCCCCCCGTCGGAGGTTGGACTATGGCTACACCTTC. J is TRBJ1-2 and V is TRBV5-4; D not certain. The CDR3 has 16 residues. Germline lookup yields CDR1 SGHNT and CDR2 YYREEE (reference sequence). Trimming left V 3 bases short and J 3 bases short, with 18 bases between.

This clonotype was observed a handful of times. The V and J genes are TRBV7-9 and TRBJ2-1; D call uncertain. The CDR3 sequence is 15 residues long. The V end was cut by 5 bases, the J end by 7 bases, with 18 bases between. Germline CDR1 is SEHNR and CDR2 is FQNEAQ (reference sequence). The CDR3 protein is CASSPPFRMGNEQFF. The CDR3 region has the DNA TGTGCCAGCAGCCCCCCATTTCGAATGGGAAATGAGCAGTTCTTC.

In its sample, this clonotype was seen a few times. In DNA form, the CDR3 reads TGTGCCAGCAGTTACGGGGTAGCTCAGTACTTC. Encoded protein: CASSYGVAQYF. This chain links TRBV6-5 with TRBJ2-5, with D uncertain. Trimming removed 2 bases from V and 11 bases from J, with 9 bases in between. Looked up from germline, CDR1 is MNHEY and CDR2 is SVGAGI. The CDR3 runs 11 residues.

The chain links TRBV15 to TRBJ2-4; D is perhaps TRBD1 (5 bases). Germline V lookup: CDR1 LNHNV, CDR2 YYDKDF (reference sequence). This CDR3 is 14 amino acids long. Between the trimmed V and J ends, which lost 1 base and 5 bases, there was a span of 9 bases. The CDR3 region has the DNA TGTGCCACCAGCAGAGGGGGCAACCAAAACATTCAGTACTTC. Amino acid sequence: CATSRGGNQNIQYF.

This clonotype was counted a few times. The genes are TRBV6-1 and TRBJ1-3; D is ambiguous. With 0 bases removed from V and 0 bases from J, the gap between germline ends came to 6 bases. The germline CDR1 and CDR2 sequences are MNHNS and SASEGT. The CDR3 sequence is 15 residues long. The CDR3 loop is CASSEAPSSGNTIYF. In DNA form, the CDR3 reads TGTGCCAGCAGTGAAGCACCGAGCTCTGGAAACACCATATATTTT.

The chain couples TRBV15 to TRBJ1-5; D not certain. The length of the CDR3 is 15 residues. From germline, CDR1 is LNHNV and CDR2 YYDKDF (reference sequence). The ends were cut back, 0 bases at V and 4 bases at J, with 10 bases in the middle. In DNA, the CDR3 is TGTGCCACCAGCAGAGAAACACCGCGAAATCAGCCCCAGCATTTT. Protein sequence: CATSRETPRNQPQHF.

This chain joins TRBV27 and TRBJ2-7; D not resolved. V was shortened by 5 bases and J by 3 bases, with 14 bases between the two germline ends. The CDR3 runs to 14 residues. Looked up from germline, CDR1 is MNHEY and CDR2 is SMNVEV (reference sequence). CDR3 in amino acids: CASSPSMYNYEQYF. CDR3 sequence (DNA): TGTGCCAGCAGTCCCTCAATGTATAACTACGAGCAGTACTTC.

This clonotype was found a few times. The chain joins TRBV7-8 to TRBJ1-1, with TRBD1 identical over 8 bases. The CDR3 runs to 14 residues. V trimming: 5 bases; J trimming: 3 bases; junction bases outside the gene matches: 5. Germline V gives CDR1 SGHVS, CDR2 FQNEAQ. CDR3 in amino acids: CASSHTGGDTEAFF. CDR3 DNA: TGTGCCAGCAGCCATACAGGGGGGGACACTGAAGCTTTCTTT.

This clonotype has more than one count but fewer than ten. The chain carries TRBV27 and TRBJ2-7; no clear D. Trimming removed 6 bases from V and 3 bases from J, with 15 bases in between. The germline V gene has CDR1 MNHEY and CDR2 SMNVEV (reference sequence). The CDR3 spans 14 residues. DNA of the CDR3: TGTGCCAGCAGCCCCGGCCCGACGTTCTACGAGCAGTACTTC. Protein product: CASSPGPTFYEQYF.

This clonotype was found once. The chain couples TRBV6-6 to TRBJ1-3; D remains unclear. The CDR3 loop spans 12 amino acids. Germline V gives CDR1 MNHNY, CDR2 SVGAGI (reference sequence). This chain's CDR3 is CAVHSAGNTIYF. The DNA of the CDR3 is TGTGCAGTTCATTCTGCTGGAAACACCATATATTTT.

The V and J genes are TRBV10-3 and TRBJ2-7; a possible D gene is TRBD1 (6 bases). Per germline, CDR1 ENHRY and CDR2 SYGVKD. Trimming stripped 6 bases from V and 3 bases from J, with 12 bases between. This CDR3 is 13 amino acids long. CDR3 DNA: TGTGCCATCAGGACAGGTCCTTTCTACGAGCAGTACTTC. Translated, it gives CAIRTGPFYEQYF.

This rearrangement joins TRBV28 to TRBJ2-1, with 10 bases matching TRBD2. V shed 4 bases and J 8 bases; nucleotides not matched to a gene: 8. From germline, CDR1 is MDHEN and CDR2 SYDVKM. The CDR3 extends over 15 amino acids. CDR3 in amino acids: CASSSLAGGMHEQFF. CDR3 sequence (DNA): TGTGCCAGCAGTTCTTTAGCGGGAGGAATGCATGAGCAGTTCTTC.

The J gene is TRBJ2-1, the V gene TRBV20-1; the match to TRBD2 covers 7 bases. Trimming cost V 3 bases and J 6 bases; bases outside gene matches: 2. CDR1 DFQATT and CDR2 SNEGSKA come from the germline V gene (reference sequence). The CDR3 length is 12 residues. CDR3 residues: CSARTSINEQFF. The CDR3 DNA follows: TGCAGTGCTAGGACTAGCATCAATGAGCAGTTCTTC.

This clonotype has more than one count but fewer than ten. The rearrangement joins TRBV10-3 to TRBJ2-1; 9 bases agree with TRBD2. Germline lookup yields CDR1 ENHRY and CDR2 SYGVKD. The trim removed 0 bases at V and 8 bases at J, leaving 8 bases unmatched. There are 16 residues in the CDR3. CDR3 sequence reads: CAISESGASGIHEQFF. The CDR3 coding sequence is TGTGCCATCAGTGAGTCGGGGGCTAGCGGGATCCATGAGCAGTTCTTC.

This clonotype was detected only a few times. The V call is TRBV24-1, the J call TRBJ1-2; 8 positions agree with TRBD1. CDR1 KGHDR and CDR2 SFDVKD come from the germline V gene. J was trimmed by 3 bases and V by 7 bases; bases with no gene match: 3. CDR3 length equals 13 residues. The CDR3 region is CATRPGGDYGYTF. CDR3 DNA sequence: TGTGCCACCAGACCAGGGGGCGACTATGGCTACACCTTC.

This clonotype appeared a few times. The chain couples TRBV20-1 to TRBJ2-3, with 9 bases identical to TRBD2. The ends lost 0 bases at V and 0 bases at J; junction bases unmatched: 13. This CDR3 comprises 19 residues. Germline V gene lookup returns CDR1 DFQATT and CDR2 SNEGSKA (reference sequence). CDR3 sequence reads: CSARDLGGGEFTSTDTQYF. The CDR3 DNA sequence: TGCAGTGCTAGAGATCTGGGCGGGGGGGAGTTCACTAGCACAGATACGCAGTATTTT.

This clonotype appeared a few times. The chain recombines TRBV2 with TRBJ1-1; TRBD1 matches 7 bases. The CDR3 spans 15 residues. CDR1 is SNHLY and CDR2 is FYNNEI in the germline V gene. J gave up 4 bases and V 6 bases, and 11 bases lay outside the gene matches. The CDR3 region is CASRVDRAGITEAFF. The DNA of the CDR3 is TGTGCCAGCAGGGTCGACAGGGCGGGGATCACTGAAGCTTTCTTT.

There are a few counts of this clonotype. The chain has TRBV11-1 and TRBJ2-3, with 13 positions matching TRBD2. CDR3 length: 19 residues. CDR1 and CDR2 from the germline V gene are SGHAT and FQDESV (reference sequence). V was clipped by 4 bases and J by 0 bases; unmatched bases: 10. CDR3 sequence: CASSWGVGLAGPSTDTQYF. CDR3 DNA: TGTGCCAGCAGCTGGGGCGTGGGACTAGCGGGACCAAGCACAGATACGCAGTATTTT.

The rearrangement links TRBV4-1 to TRBJ2-3; tentatively, D is TRBD1 or TRBD2 (5 bases each). This CDR3 contains 14 residues. V was trimmed by 4 bases and J by 2 bases, leaving 10 bases between them. Germline V gene lookup returns CDR1 MGHRA and CDR2 YSYEKL. CDR3 sequence: CASSLGPSTDTQYF. Written as DNA, the CDR3 is TGCGCCAGCAGCCTGGGACCCTCCACAGATACGCAGTATTTT.

V gene TRBV9 combines with J gene TRBJ2-5, with 9 bases that match TRBD1. The V segment lost 3 bases and the J segment 4 bases; nucleotides outside the gene matches: 4. This CDR3 spans 14 amino acids. Germline lookup yields CDR1 SGDLS and CDR2 YYNGEE. CDR3 amino acids: CASSARQGGETQYF. CDR3 sequence (DNA): TGTGCCAGCAGCGCCCGACAGGGGGGAGAGACCCAGTACTTC. Combining the CDR3 with reference TRBV9 and TRBJ2-5 gives the whole variable domain DSGVTQTPKHLITATGQRVTLRCSPRSGDLSVYWYQQSLDQGLQFLIQYYNGEERAKGNILERFSAQQFPDLHSELNLSSLELGDSALYFCASSARQGGETQYFGPGTRLLVL.

The rearrangement uses TRBV6-1 and TRBJ1-2; tentatively, D is TRBD1 (6 bases). Germline-derived CDR1 and CDR2 are MNHNS and SASEGT. V dropped 0 bases and J dropped 4 bases, with 9 bases sitting between them. This CDR3 has 14 residues. CDR3 bases: TGTGCCAGCAGTGAAGCGGGGGCAGCCTATGGCTACACCTTC. Translation gives CASSEAGAAYGYTF.

J is TRBJ2-7 and V is TRBV5-1, with 7 bases fitting TRBD2. The ends lost 8 bases at V and 0 bases at J; junction bases unmatched: 8. The CDR3 contains 14 residues. From germline, CDR1 is SGHRS and CDR2 YFSETQ. The CDR3 nucleotides are TGCGCCAGTTCAAACGGGAGGAGCTCCTACGAGCAGTACTTC. It codes for CASSNGRSSYEQYF.

The genes are TRBV20-1 and TRBJ2-1; 8 positions agree with TRBD1. With 2 bases clipped from V and 10 bases from J, the junction kept 7 bases outside the gene matches. CDR3 length: 13 amino acids. In germline, CDR1 is DFQATT, CDR2 SNEGSKA (reference sequence). The DNA of the CDR3 is TGCAGTGCTAGACTGACAGGGGTCAAAGAGCAGTTCTTC. This sequence encodes CSARLTGVKEQFF.

This clonotype was seen only a few times. The chain is built from TRBV10-2 and TRBJ2-3, with D possibly matching TRBD2 (5 bases). Germline loops: CDR1 WSHSY, CDR2 SAAADI. The CDR3 spans 19 residues. Trimming shortened V by 0 bases and J by 1 base, and 20 bases separated the two germline ends. The CDR3, as DNA: TGCGCCAGCAGTGAGTCCCCAAGGTTGGTGAGGGCCGGCACAGATACGCAGTATTTT. Translating it yields CASSESPRLVRAGTDTQYF.

The sample holds a few counts of this clonotype. The chain joins TRBV12-3 or TRBV12-4 to TRBJ2-1, with 9 positions matching TRBD1. J lost 4 bases, V lost 8 bases, and 12 bases had no gene match. CDR3 length: 16 amino acids. The CDR3 region has the DNA TGTGCCAGCGGGAAAACAGGGGGCAGATATTACAATGAGCAGTTCTTC. Residues: CASGKTGGRYYNEQFF.

The J gene is TRBJ1-2, the V gene TRBV5-4; D is unresolved. The CDR3 extends over 16 amino acids. Germline lookup yields CDR1 SGHNT and CDR2 YYREEE (reference sequence). The germline V and J ends were trimmed by 0 bases and 6 bases, with 18 bases remaining between them. As DNA, the CDR3 is TGTGCCAGCAGCTTGGCCGGGTCCACCGTAATTCATGGCTACACCTTC. Protein: CASSLAGSTVIHGYTF. Complete variable domain (other parts from reference TRBV5-4 and TRBJ1-2): ETGVTQSPTHLIKTRGQQVTLRCSSQSGHNTVSWYQQALGQGPQFIFQYYREEENGRGNFPPRFSGLQFPNYSSELNVNALELDDSALYLCASSLAGSTVIHGYTFGSGTRLTVV.

In this sample, this clonotype turned up a few times. The rearrangement links TRBV5-5 to TRBJ2-7, with D tentatively TRBD1 (6 bases). V lost 1 base, J lost 3 bases, and 11 bases lay in between. This CDR3 spans 14 amino acids. Per germline, CDR1 SGHKS and CDR2 YYEKEE (reference sequence). The CDR3 DNA is TGTGCCAGCAGCTTGTGGGGGACATACTACGAGCAGTACTTC. It encodes CASSLWGTYYEQYF.

The rearrangement links TRBV10-2 to TRBJ2-1, with 8 bases fitting TRBD2. The V gene's germline CDR1 is WSHSY and CDR2 SAAADI. J was trimmed by 7 bases and V by 7 bases; bases with no gene match: 18. The CDR3 sequence is 17 residues long. The CDR3 coding sequence is TGCGCCAGCACTGCCCTCCCCGGGGGTAGCGGGAATAATGAGCAGTTCTTC. Amino acids: CASTALPGGSGNNEQFF.